This TCR beta chain was identified in a study of blood T cell repertoires in COVID-19. This CDR3 is built from 13 residues. With 9 bases clipped from V and 3 bases from J, the junction kept 4 bases outside the gene matches. Germline CDR1 MNHEY, CDR2 SMNVEV (reference sequence). Generated by immunoSEQ multiplex PCR, the TCRdb table keeps only in-frame clones and is missing some. The sample lists around 92,000 clones; more than 70% were seen once. This TCR was sampled from a woman in her sixties or seventies in a cohort sampled during active or convalescent COVID-19. The sample comprised peripheral blood. The chain uses TRBV27 and TRBJ2-7; 11 bases map to TRBD1. CDR3 coding DNA: TGTGCCAGTAGGGGACAGGGGGGCTACGAGCAGTACTTC. Its protein is CASRGQGGYEQYF.